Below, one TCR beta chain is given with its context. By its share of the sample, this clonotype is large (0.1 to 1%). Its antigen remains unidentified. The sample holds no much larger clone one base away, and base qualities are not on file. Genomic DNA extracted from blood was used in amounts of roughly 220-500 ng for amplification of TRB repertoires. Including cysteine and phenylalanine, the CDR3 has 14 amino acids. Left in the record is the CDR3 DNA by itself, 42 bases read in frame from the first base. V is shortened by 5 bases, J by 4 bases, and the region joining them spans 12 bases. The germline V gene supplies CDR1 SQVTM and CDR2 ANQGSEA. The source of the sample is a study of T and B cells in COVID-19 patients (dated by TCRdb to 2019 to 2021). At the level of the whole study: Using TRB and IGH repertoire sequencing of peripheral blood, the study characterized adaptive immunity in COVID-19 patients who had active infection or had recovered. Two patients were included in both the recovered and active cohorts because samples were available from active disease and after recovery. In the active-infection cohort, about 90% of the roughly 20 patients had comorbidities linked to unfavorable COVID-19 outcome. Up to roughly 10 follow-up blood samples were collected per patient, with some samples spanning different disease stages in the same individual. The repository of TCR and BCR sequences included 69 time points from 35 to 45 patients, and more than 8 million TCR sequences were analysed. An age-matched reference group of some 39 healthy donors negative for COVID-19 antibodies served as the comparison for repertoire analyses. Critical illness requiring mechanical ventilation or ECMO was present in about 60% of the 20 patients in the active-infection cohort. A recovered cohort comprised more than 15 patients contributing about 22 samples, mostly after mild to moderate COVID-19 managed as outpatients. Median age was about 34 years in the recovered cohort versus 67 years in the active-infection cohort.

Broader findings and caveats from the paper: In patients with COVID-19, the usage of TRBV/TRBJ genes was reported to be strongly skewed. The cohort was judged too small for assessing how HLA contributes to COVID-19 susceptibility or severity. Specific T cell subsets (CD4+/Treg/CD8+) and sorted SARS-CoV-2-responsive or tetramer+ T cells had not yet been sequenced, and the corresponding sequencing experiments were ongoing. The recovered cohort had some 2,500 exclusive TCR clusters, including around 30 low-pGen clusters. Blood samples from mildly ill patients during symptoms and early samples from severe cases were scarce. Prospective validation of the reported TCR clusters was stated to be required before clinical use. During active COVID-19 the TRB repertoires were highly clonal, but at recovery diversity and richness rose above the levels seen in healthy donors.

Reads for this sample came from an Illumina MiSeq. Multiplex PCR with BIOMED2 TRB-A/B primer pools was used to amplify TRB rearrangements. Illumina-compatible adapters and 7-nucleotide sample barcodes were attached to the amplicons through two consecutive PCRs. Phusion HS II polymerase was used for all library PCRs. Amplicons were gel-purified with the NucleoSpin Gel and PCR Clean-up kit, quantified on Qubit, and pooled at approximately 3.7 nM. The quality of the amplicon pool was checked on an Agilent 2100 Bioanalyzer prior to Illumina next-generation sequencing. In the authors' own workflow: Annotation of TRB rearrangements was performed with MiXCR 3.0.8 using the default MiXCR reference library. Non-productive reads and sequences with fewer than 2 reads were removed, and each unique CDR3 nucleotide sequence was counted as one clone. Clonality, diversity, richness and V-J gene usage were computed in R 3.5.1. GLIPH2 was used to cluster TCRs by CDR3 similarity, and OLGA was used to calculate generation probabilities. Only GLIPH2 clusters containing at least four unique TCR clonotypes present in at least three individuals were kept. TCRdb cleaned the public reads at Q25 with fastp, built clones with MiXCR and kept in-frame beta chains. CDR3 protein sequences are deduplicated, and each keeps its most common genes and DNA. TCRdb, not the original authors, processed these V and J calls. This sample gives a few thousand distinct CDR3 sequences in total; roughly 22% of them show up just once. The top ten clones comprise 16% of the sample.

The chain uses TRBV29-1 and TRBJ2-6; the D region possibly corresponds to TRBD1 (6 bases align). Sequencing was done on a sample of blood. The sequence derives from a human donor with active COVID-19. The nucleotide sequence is TGCAGCGTTTATGGGGGCGGCGGGGCCAACGTCCTGACTTTC. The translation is CSVYGGGGANVLTF.